This T cell receptor (beta chain) appears in the sequencing data of a study of T cells in tuberculosis. The study's findings and limits: The stringent gate may have excluded weak CD1B-GMM tetramer binders.

TCRdb's copy holds only in-frame clones and misses some; the assay was immunoSEQ multiplex PCR. The sample lists nearly 60,000 clones; over 75% were seen once. J gave up 2 bases and V 3 bases, and 9 bases lay outside the gene matches. The CDR3 sequence is 18 residues long. The V gene's germline CDR1 is MGHDK and CDR2 SYGVNS. This clone was found once. After thawing and overnight rest, PBMC were stained with GMM-loaded CD1B tetramer, viability dye and anti-CD3 for sorting. C32 glucose monomycolate from Rhodococcus equi was loaded onto the CD1B tetramers. Tetramer-sorted PBMC had been CD14 monocyte-depleted before freezing. Each donor contributed roughly 100,000 sorted tetramer-negative cells.

The clonotype originates from an adult woman with latent tuberculosis. V usage is TRBV25-1 and J usage is TRBJ2-6; the match to TRBD1 covers 8 bases. Sequencing was done on a sample of CD1b-GMM tetramer-negative cells sorted from PBMCs. CDR3 residues: CASSDFQGARAGANVLTF. CDR3 nucleotide sequence: TGTGCCAGCAGTGATTTCCAGGGGGCGAGGGCTGGGGCCAACGTCCTGACTTTC.